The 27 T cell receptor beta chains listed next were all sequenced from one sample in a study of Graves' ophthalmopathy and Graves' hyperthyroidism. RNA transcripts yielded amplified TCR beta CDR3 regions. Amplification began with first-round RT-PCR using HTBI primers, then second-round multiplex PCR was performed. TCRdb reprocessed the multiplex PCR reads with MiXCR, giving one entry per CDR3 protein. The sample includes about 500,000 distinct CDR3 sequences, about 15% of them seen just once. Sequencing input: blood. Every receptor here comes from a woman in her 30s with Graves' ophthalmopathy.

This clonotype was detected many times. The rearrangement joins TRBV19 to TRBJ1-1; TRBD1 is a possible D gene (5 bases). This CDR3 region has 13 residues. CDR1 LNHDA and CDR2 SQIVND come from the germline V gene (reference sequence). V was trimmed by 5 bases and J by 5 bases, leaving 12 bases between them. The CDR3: CASSEGRETEAFF. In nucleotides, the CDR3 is TGTGCCAGTAGTGAGGGGCGGGAGACTGAAGCTTTCTTT. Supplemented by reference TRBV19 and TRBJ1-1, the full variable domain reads DGGITQSPKYLFRKEGQNVTLSCEQNLNHDAMYWYRQDPGQGLRLIYYSQIVNDFQKGDIAEGYSVSREKKESFPLTVTSAQKNPTAFYLCASSEGRETEAFFGQGTRLTVV.

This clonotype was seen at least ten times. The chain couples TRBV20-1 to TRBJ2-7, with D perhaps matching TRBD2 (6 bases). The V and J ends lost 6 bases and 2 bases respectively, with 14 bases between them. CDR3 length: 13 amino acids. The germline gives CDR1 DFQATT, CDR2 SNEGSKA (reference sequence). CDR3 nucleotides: TGCAGTGCCGTAGGACTACAAACCTACGAGCAGTACTTC. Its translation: CSAVGLQTYEQYF.

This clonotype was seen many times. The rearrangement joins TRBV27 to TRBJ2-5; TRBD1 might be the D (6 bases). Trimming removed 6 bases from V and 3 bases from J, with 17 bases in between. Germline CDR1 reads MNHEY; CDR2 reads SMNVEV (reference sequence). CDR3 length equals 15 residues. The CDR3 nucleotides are TGTGCCAGCAGCTTAAACGGACAGAACAAAGAGACCCAGTACTTC. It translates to CASSLNGQNKETQYF.

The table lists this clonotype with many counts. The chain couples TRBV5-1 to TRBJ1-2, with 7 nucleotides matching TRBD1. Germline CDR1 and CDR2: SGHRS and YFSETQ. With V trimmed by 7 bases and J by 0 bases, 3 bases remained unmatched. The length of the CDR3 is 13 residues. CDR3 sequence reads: CASSTGPNYGYTF. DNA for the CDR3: TGCGCCAGCTCGACAGGGCCTAACTATGGCTACACCTTC.

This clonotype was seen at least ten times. CDR3 in DNA: TGCAGCGCCCTCTTGTCCGGGGAGCTGTTTTTT. Its translation is CSALLSGELFF. The V gene is TRBV29-1, the J gene TRBJ2-2, with D uncertain. CDR3 size: 11 residues. The V end lost 7 bases, the J end lost 6 bases, and 9 bases lay between the germline ends. CDR1 and CDR2 (germline): SQVTM, ANQGSEA.

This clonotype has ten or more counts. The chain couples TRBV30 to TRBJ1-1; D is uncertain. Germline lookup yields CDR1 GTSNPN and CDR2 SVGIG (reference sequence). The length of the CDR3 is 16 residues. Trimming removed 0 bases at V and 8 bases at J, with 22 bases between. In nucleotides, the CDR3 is TGTGCCTGGAGTGTGCGAGGGATCTTGGGGTACCGGGAAGCTTTCTTT. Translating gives CAWSVRGILGYREAFF.

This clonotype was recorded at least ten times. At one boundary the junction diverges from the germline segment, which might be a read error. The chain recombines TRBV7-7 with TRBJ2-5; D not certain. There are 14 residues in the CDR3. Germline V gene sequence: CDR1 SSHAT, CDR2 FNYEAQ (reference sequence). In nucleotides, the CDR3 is TGTGCTAGCAGCTTAGACTGGCGACAAGAGACCCAGTACTTC. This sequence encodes CASSLDWRQETQYF.

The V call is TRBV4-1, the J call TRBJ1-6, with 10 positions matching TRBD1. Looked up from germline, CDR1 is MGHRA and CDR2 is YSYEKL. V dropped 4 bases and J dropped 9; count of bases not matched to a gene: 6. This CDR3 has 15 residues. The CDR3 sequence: CASSPRTGGSSPLHF. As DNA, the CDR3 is TGCGCCAGCAGCCCTAGGACAGGGGGTTCTTCACCCCTCCACTTT.

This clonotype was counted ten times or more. The CDR3 bases are TGTGCCAGCAGGGGGTCGCCGAACACCGGGGAGCTGTTTTTT. Amino acids: CASRGSPNTGELFF. The chain has TRBV28 and TRBJ2-2, with unresolved D. Germline V lookup: CDR1 MDHEN, CDR2 SYDVKM. The CDR3 is made up of 14 amino acids. V lost 6 bases and J 0 bases, leaving 8 bases between the germline ends.

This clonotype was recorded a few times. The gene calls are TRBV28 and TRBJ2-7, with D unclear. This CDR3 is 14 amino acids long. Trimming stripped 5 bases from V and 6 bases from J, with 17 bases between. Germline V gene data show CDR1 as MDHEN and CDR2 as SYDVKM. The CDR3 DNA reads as TGTGCCAGCAGTACCGGCGACCGCCTTACCGAGCAGTACTTC. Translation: CASSTGDRLTEQYF.

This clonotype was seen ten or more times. The CDR3 reads CASSRRDRGHSYEQYF. CDR3 nucleotides: TGTGCCAGCAGCCGCCGGGACAGGGGGCACTCCTACGAGCAGTACTTC. The chain uses TRBV6-1 and TRBJ2-7, with 12 bases fitting TRBD1. Germline V gene data show CDR1 as MNHNS and CDR2 as SASEGT. This CDR3 region has 16 residues. The V and J ends lost 6 bases and 0 bases, in that order; junction bases with no gene match: 6.

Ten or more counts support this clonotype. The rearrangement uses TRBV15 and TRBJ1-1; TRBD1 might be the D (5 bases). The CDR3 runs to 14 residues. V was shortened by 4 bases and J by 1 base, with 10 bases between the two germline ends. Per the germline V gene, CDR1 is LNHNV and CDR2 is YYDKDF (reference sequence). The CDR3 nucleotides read TGTGCCACCAGCATACCGGGGCCGAACACTGAAGCTTTCTTT. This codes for CATSIPGPNTEAFF.

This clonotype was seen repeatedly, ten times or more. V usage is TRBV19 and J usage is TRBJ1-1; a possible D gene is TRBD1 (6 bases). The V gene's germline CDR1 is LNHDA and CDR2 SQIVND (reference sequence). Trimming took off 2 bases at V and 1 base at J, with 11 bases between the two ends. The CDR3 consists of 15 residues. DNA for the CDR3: TGTGCCAGTAGTATACGGGACATCAAGAACACTGAAGCTTTCTTT. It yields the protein CASSIRDIKNTEAFF.

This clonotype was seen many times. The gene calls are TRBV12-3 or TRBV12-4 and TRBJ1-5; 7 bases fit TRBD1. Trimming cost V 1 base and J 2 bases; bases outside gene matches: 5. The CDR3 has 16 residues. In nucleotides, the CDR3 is TGTGCCAGCAGTTTAGGCCCTACAGGGGGCAATCAGCCCCAGCATTTT. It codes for CASSLGPTGGNQPQHF.

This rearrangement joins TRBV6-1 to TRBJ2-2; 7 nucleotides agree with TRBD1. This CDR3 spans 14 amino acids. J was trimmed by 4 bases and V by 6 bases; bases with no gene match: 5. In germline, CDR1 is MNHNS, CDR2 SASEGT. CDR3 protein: CASRLQGSTGELFF. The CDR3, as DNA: TGTGCCAGCAGACTACAGGGGAGCACCGGGGAGCTGTTTTTT.

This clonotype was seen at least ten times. Here the CDR3 DNA reads TGCAGTGCTGGGGTTATTACCTACGAGCAGTACTTC. This encodes CSAGVITYEQYF. This chain links TRBV20-1 with TRBJ2-7; D gene uncertain. V was trimmed by 5 bases and J by 2 bases, leaving 10 bases between them. The CDR3 is 12 residues long. Germline V gives CDR1 DFQATT, CDR2 SNEGSKA (reference sequence).

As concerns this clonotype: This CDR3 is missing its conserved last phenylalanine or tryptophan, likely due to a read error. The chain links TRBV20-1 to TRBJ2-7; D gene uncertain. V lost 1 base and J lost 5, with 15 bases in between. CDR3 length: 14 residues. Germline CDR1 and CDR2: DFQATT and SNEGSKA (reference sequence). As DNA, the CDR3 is TGCAGTGCTAGAGTTTCATCTTGGGTCGACGAGCAGTACTCC. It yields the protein CSARVSSWVDEQYS.

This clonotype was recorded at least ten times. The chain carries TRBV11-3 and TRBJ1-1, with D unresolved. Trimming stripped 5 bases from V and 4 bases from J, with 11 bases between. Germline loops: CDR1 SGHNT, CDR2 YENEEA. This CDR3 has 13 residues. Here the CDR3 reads CASSILKGTEAFF. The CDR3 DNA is TGTGCCAGCAGCATCCTGAAAGGCACTGAAGCTTTCTTT.

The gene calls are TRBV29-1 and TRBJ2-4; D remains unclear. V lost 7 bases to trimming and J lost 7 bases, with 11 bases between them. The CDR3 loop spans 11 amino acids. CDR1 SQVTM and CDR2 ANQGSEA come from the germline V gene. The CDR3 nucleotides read TGCAGCGCCAGCGTGGACAACATTCAGTACTTC. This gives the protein CSASVDNIQYF.

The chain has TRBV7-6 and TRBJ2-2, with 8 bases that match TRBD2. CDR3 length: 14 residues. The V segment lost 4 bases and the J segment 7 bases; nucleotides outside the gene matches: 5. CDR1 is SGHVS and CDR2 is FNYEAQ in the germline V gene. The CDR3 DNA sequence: TGTGCCAGCAGCTCGGGAGGGTATGGCGGGGAGCTGTTTTTT. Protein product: CASSSGGYGGELFF. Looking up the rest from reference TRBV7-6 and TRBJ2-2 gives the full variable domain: GAGVSQSPRYKVTKRGQDVALRCDPISGHVSLYWYRQALGQGPEFLTYFNYEAQQDKSGLPNDRFSAERPEGSISTLTIQRTEQRDSAMYRCASSSGGYGGELFFGEGSRLTVL.

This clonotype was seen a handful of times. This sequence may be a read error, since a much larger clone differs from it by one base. The DNA of the CDR3 is TGTGCCAGCAGTTCAATGCGGGGGGGCGTTGAGACCAAGTACTTC. This sequence encodes CASSSMRGGVETKYF. This chain uses TRBV6-5 with TRBJ2-5; TRBD2 aligns across 9 bases. Germline V gives CDR1 MNHEY, CDR2 SVGAGI. This CDR3 contains 15 residues.

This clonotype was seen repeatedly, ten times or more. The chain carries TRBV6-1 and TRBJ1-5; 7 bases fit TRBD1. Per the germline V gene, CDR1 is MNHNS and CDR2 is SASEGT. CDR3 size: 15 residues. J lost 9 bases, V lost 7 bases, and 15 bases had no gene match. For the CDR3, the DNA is TGTGCCAGCAAGGATGACAGGGAAATGTCTCGGCCCCAGCATTTT. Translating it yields CASKDDREMSRPQHF.

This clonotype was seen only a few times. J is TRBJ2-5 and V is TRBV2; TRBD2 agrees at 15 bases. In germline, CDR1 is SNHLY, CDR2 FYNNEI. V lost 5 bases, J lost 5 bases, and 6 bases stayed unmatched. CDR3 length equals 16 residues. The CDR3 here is CASSKKGLAGGETQYF. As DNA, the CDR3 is TGTGCCAGCAGTAAGAAGGGACTAGCGGGAGGTGAGACCCAGTACTTC.

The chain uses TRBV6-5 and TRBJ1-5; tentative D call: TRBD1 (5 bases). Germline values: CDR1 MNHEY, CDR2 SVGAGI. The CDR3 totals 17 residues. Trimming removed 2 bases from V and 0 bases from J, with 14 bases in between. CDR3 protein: CASSYNPGIYSNQPQHF. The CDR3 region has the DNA TGTGCCAGCAGTTACAATCCAGGGATTTATAGCAATCAGCCCCAGCATTTT.

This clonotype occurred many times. In DNA, the CDR3 is TGTGCTAGTGGTTTGGGGACACCTCCCTACGAGCAGTACTTC. This sequence encodes CASGLGTPPYEQYF. The V gene is TRBV12-5, the J gene TRBJ2-7; a weak D match, TRBD1 (5 bases). V was clipped by 1 base and J by 2 bases, with 9 bases between them. This CDR3 contains 14 residues. From germline, CDR1 is LGHNT and CDR2 FRNRAP.

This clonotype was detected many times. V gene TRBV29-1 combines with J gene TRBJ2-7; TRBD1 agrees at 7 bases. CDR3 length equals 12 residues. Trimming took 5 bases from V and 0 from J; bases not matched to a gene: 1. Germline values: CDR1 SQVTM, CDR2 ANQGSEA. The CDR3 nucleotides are TGCAGCGTTAGGGGGCCCTCCTACGAGCAGTACTTC. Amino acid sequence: CSVRGPSYEQYF.

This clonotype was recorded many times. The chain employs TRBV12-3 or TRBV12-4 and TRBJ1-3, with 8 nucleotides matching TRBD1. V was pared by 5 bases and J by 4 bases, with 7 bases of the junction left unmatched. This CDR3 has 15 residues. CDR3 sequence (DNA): TGTGCCAGCAGTCCCAGGACAGGGTCCGGAAACACCATATATTTT. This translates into CASSPRTGSGNTIYF.